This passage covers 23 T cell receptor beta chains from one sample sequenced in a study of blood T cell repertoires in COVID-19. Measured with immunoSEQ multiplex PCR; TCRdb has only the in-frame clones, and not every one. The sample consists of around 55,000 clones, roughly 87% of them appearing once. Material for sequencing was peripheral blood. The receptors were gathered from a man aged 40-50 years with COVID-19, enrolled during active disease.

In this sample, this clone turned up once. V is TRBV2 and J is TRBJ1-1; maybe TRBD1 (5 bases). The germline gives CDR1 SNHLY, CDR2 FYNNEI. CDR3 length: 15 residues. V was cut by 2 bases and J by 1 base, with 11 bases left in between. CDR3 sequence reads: CASSELGTSNTEAFF. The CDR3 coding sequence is TGTGCCAGCAGTGAATTGGGGACTTCGAACACTGAAGCTTTCTTT.

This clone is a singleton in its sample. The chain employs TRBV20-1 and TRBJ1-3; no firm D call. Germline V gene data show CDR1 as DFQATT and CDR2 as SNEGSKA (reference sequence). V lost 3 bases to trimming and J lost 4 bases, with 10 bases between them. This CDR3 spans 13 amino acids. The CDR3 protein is CSASLAAGNTIYF. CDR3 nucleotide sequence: TGCAGTGCTAGTCTAGCGGCGGGAAACACCATATATTTT.

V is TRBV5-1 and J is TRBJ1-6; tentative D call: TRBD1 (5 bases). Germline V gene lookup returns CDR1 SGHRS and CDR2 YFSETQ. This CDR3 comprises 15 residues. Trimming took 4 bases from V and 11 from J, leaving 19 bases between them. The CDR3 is CASSLVASRVTPLHF. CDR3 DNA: TGCGCCAGCAGCCTGGTTGCCTCCAGGGTCACACCCCTCCACTTT.

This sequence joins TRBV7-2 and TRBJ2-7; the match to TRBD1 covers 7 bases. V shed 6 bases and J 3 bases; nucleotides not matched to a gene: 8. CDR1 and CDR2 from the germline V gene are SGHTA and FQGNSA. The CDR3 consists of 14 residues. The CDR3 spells CASSNRDRSYEQYF. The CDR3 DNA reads TGTGCCAGCAGTAACCGGGACAGAAGCTACGAGCAGTACTTC.

The chain's CDR3 is CASSSSLLAFGTDTQYF. CDR3 DNA sequence: TGTGCCAGCAGTTCGTCCCTCCTAGCGTTCGGGACAGATACGCAGTATTTT. The rearrangement uses TRBV27 and TRBJ2-3; a weak D match, TRBD2 (6 bases). Germline values: CDR1 MNHEY, CDR2 SMNVEV (reference sequence). Trimming left V 4 bases short and J 3 bases short, with 20 bases between. This CDR3 has 17 amino acids.

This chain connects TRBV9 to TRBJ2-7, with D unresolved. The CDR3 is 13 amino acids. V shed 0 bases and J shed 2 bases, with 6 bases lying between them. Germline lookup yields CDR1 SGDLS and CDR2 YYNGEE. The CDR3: CASSVGLTYEQYF. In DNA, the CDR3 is TGTGCCAGCAGCGTAGGGCTTACCTACGAGCAGTACTTC.

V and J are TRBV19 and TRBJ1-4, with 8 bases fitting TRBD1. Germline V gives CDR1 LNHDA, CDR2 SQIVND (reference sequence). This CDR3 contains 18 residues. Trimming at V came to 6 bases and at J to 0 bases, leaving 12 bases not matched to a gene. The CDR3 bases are TGTGCCAGTAGCAGCGGCAGGGGGCGGAGGTCAACTAATGAAAAACTGTTTTTT. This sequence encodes CASSSGRGRRSTNEKLFF.

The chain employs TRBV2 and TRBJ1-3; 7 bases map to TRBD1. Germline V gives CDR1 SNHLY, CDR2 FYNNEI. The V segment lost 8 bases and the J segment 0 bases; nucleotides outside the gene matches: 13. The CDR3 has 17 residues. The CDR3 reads CASQDGGGSGSGNTIYF. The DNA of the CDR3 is TGTGCCAGCCAGGACGGAGGGGGCTCTGGCTCTGGAAACACCATATATTTT.

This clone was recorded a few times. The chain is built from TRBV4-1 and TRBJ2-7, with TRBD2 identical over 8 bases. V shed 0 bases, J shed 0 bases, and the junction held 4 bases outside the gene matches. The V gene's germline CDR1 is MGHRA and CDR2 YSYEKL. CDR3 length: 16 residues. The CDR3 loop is CASSQDSTSGSYEQYF. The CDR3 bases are TGCGCCAGCAGCCAAGATAGCACTAGCGGCTCCTACGAGCAGTACTTC.

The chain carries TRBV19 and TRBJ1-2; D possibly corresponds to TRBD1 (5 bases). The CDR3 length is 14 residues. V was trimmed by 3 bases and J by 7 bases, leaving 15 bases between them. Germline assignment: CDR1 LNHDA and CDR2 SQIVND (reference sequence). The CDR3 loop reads CASSIMEGRGGYTF. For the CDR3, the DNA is TGTGCCAGTAGTATTATGGAGGGACGAGGTGGCTACACCTTC.

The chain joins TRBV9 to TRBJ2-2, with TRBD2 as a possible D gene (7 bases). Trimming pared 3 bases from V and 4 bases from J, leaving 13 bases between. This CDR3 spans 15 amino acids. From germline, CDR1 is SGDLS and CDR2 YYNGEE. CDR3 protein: CASSEGGGSTGELFF. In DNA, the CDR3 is TGTGCCAGCAGCGAGGGAGGGGGGAGCACCGGGGAGCTGTTTTTT.

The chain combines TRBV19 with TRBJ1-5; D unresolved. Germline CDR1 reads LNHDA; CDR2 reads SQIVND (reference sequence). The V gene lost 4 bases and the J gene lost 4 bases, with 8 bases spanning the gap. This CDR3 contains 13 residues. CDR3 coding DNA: TGTGCCAGTAGTAATATGAGAAATCAGCCCCAGCATTTT. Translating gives CASSNMRNQPQHF.

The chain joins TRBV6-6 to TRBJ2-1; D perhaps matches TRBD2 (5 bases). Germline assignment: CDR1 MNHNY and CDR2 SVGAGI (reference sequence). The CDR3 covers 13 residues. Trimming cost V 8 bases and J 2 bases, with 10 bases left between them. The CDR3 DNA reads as TGTGCCAGCGGTTCTAGCACCTACAATGAGCAGTTCTTC. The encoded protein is CASGSSTYNEQFF.

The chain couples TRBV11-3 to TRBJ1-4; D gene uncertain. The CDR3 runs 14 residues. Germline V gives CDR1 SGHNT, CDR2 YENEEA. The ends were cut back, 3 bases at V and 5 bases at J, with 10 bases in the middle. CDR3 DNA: TGTGCCAGCAGCTTCCAGGAGGGAAATGAAAAACTGTTTTTT. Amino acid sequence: CASSFQEGNEKLFF.

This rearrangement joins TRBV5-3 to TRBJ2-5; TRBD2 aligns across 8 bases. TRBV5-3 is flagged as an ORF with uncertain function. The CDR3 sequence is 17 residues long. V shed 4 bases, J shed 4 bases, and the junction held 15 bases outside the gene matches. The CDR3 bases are TGTGCCAGAAGCCGGGCCGGGAGGGCCCGACTAAGAGAGACCCAGTACTTC. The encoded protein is CARSRAGRARLRETQYF.

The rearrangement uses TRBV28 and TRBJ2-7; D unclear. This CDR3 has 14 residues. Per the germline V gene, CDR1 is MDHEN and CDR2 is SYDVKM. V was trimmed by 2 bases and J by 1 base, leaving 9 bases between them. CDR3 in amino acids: CASSLEYVSYEQYF. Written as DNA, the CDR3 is TGTGCCAGCAGTTTAGAGTATGTGTCCTACGAGCAGTACTTC.

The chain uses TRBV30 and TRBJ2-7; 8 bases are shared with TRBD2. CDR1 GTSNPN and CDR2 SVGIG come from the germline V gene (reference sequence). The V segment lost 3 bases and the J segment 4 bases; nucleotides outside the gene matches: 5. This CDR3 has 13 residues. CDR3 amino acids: CAWSEGLVYEQYF. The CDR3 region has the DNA TGTGCCTGGAGCGAGGGACTAGTGTACGAGCAGTACTTC.

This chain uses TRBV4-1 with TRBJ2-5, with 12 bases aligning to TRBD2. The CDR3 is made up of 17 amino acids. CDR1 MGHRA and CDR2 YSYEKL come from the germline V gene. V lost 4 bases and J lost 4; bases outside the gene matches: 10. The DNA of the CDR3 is TGCGCCAGCAGCCCTGAAGGACTAGCGGGGTGGGGAGAGACCCAGTACTTC. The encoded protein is CASSPEGLAGWGETQYF.

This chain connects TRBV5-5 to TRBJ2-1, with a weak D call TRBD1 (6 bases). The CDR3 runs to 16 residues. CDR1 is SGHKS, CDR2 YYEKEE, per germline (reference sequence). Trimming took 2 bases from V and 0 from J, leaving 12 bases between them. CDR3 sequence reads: CASSLPGHSSYNEQFF. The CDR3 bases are TGTGCCAGCAGCTTACCGGGACACAGCTCCTACAATGAGCAGTTCTTC.

CDR3 bases: TGTGCCAGCAGCACCGGACAGGGGACAAACACTGAAGCTTTCTTT. Residues: CASSTGQGTNTEAFF. This chain links TRBV7-6 with TRBJ1-1, with 9 bases aligning to TRBD1. Germline V gene lookup returns CDR1 SGHVS and CDR2 FNYEAQ. Unmatched junction bases numbered 6, after V lost 5 bases and J lost 2 bases. This CDR3 contains 15 residues.

Here the CDR3 reads CASSFGIAGGVYEQYF. The CDR3 DNA is TGTGCCAGCAGTTTTGGGATAGCGGGAGGTGTCTACGAGCAGTACTTC. The chain is built from TRBV27 and TRBJ2-7; 10 nucleotides match TRBD2. This CDR3 is 16 amino acids long. Germline trimming cut 3 bases from V and 3 bases from J; bases unmatched to any gene: 8. The germline CDR1 and CDR2 sequences are MNHEY and SMNVEV (reference sequence).

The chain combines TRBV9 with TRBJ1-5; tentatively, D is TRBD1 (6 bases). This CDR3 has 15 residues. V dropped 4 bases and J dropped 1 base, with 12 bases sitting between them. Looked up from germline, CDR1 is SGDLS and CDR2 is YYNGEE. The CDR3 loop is CASSLRGYSNQPQHF. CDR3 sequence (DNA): TGTGCCAGCAGCCTCAGGGGCTACAGCAATCAGCCCCAGCATTTT.

The CDR3 here is CASSPSYNEQFF. The CDR3 nucleotides read TGTGCCAGCAGCCCTTCCTACAATGAGCAGTTCTTC. The chain uses TRBV7-9 and TRBJ2-1; D remains unclear. V lost 5 bases and J 1 base, leaving 3 bases between the germline ends. CDR3 length: 12 residues. The germline V gene has CDR1 SEHNR and CDR2 FQNEAQ (reference sequence).